The 18 T cell receptor beta chains given below trace back to one sample, sequenced in a study of OX40 agonist ivuxolimab in advanced cancers. Using immunoSEQ multiplex PCR, the repertoire was profiled, and TCRdb retains in-frame clones only, with some absent. Among 65,000 to 70,000 clones listed, roughly nine tenths were seen once. This sample comprised CD4+ or CD8+ T cells sorted from blood, obtained in a trial of the OX40 agonist ivuxolimab. These receptors all stem from an adult with an advanced solid tumor such as melanoma, head and neck, liver or kidney cancer.

The rearrangement uses TRBV2 and TRBJ1-6, with D maybe TRBD1 (6 bases). In germline, CDR1 is SNHLY, CDR2 FYNNEI. The CDR3 has 14 residues. The ends were cut back, 8 bases at V and 8 bases at J, with 16 bases in the middle. In DNA form, the CDR3 reads TGTGCCAGCTCTTTCCGGGACAAAGATTCACCCCTCCACTTT. It translates to CASSFRDKDSPLHF.

This chain uses TRBV5-6 with TRBJ2-3; 13 bases align to TRBD2. Unmatched junction bases numbered 4, after V lost 4 bases and J lost 2 bases. Germline CDR1 and CDR2: SGHDT and YYEEEE. There are 16 residues in the CDR3. CDR3 in DNA: TGTGCCAGCAGCCCAGGGACTAGCGGGAACACAGATACGCAGTATTTT. Its translation: CASSPGTSGNTDTQYF.

V is TRBV19 and J is TRBJ2-2; D possibly uses TRBD1 or TRBD2 (6 bases each). Trimming left V 5 bases short and J 2 bases short, with 15 bases between. In germline, CDR1 is LNHDA, CDR2 SQIVND (reference sequence). The CDR3 runs to 16 residues. CDR3 nucleotides: TGTGCCAGTAGTTTCCCTGGGGGGCCCAACACCGGGGAGCTGTTTTTT. Translated, it gives CASSFPGGPNTGELFF.

The chain employs TRBV5-5 and TRBJ1-1; no reliable D call. CDR3 length: 13 amino acids. Germline V CDR1 and CDR2: SGHKS, YYEKEE (reference sequence). Trimming pared 4 bases from V and 4 bases from J, leaving 11 bases between. CDR3 in DNA: TGTGCCAGCAGCCCCGCACGCGGCACTGAAGCTTTCTTT. It specifies CASSPARGTEAFF.

The chain recombines TRBV27 with TRBJ1-2, with 7 bases matching TRBD1. J gave up 2 bases and V 6 bases, and 3 bases lay outside the gene matches. From germline, CDR1 is MNHEY and CDR2 SMNVEV (reference sequence). The CDR3 has 13 amino acids. This CDR3 reads CASRGQPNYGYTF. The CDR3 nucleotides are TGTGCCAGCAGGGGACAGCCAAACTATGGCTACACCTTC.

This sequence joins TRBV29-1 and TRBJ2-2; D not certain. There are 12 residues in the CDR3. Looked up from germline, CDR1 is SQVTM and CDR2 is ANQGSEA. V was shortened by 7 bases and J by 3 bases, with 9 bases between the two germline ends. The CDR3 protein is CSGWTDTGELFF. The CDR3 DNA sequence: TGCAGCGGATGGACGGACACCGGGGAGCTGTTTTTT.

This rearrangement joins TRBV2 to TRBJ1-1; no reliable D call. Germline CDR1 and CDR2: SNHLY and FYNNEI. The V and J ends lost 6 bases and 2 bases respectively, with 10 bases between them. The CDR3 has 13 amino acids. The CDR3 DNA reads TGTGCCAGCAGAGGCGGCATTAACACTGAAGCTTTCTTT. This encodes CASRGGINTEAFF.

The V and J genes are TRBV15 and TRBJ2-7; no clear D. This CDR3 region has 14 residues. Trimming cost V 0 bases and J 1 base, with 7 bases left between them. The germline V gene has CDR1 LNHNV and CDR2 YYDKDF (reference sequence). Here the CDR3 reads CATSREPPSYEQYF. In DNA, the CDR3 is TGTGCCACCAGCAGAGAGCCCCCATCCTACGAGCAGTACTTC.

V and J are TRBV14 and TRBJ2-1; D remains unclear. The germline V gene encodes CDR1 SGHDN and CDR2 FVKESK. The CDR3 is 15 amino acids. Trimming pared 0 bases from V and 8 bases from J, leaving 14 bases between. CDR3 DNA sequence: TGTGCCAGCAGCCAAGATCAAATGGTTGCAGATGAGCAGTTCTTC. Its protein is CASSQDQMVADEQFF.

The rearrangement links TRBV7-6 to TRBJ2-3; D ambiguous. CDR1 is SGHVS, CDR2 FNYEAQ, per germline. Between the trimmed V and J ends, which lost 5 bases and 0 bases, there was a span of 12 bases. CDR3 length equals 15 residues. The CDR3 reads CASSPGVGSTDTQYF. The DNA for the CDR3 is TGTGCCAGCAGCCCGGGTGTGGGAAGCACAGATACGCAGTATTTT.

The V call is TRBV27, the J call TRBJ2-3; D call uncertain. The germline CDR1 and CDR2 sequences are MNHEY and SMNVEV (reference sequence). V was cut by 5 bases and J by 6 bases, with 12 bases left in between. This CDR3 comprises 13 residues. CDR3 sequence (DNA): TGTGCCAGCAGTATCCAGGATTATGATACGCAGTATTTT. Its protein product is CASSIQDYDTQYF.

The V call is TRBV4-3, the J call TRBJ2-2; D unclear. Germline V gene data show CDR1 as LGHNA and CDR2 as YSLEER. The length of the CDR3 is 14 residues. V was pared by 0 bases and J by 7 bases, with 9 bases between. For the CDR3, the DNA is TGCGCCAGCAGCCAAGAGGAGAGTTACGGGGAGCTGTTTTTT. Its translation is CASSQEESYGELFF.

V and J are TRBV4-2 and TRBJ2-1; 11 bases agree with TRBD2. Trimming removed 5 bases from V and 2 bases from J; junction bases left unmatched: 5. This CDR3 comprises 16 residues. CDR1 and CDR2 from the germline V gene are LGHNA and YNFKEQ. CDR3 sequence: CASSFRLAGPYNEQFF. Here the CDR3 DNA reads TGTGCCAGCAGCTTCCGACTAGCGGGACCCTACAATGAGCAGTTCTTC.

This clone showed up just a few times. The chain's CDR3 is CASSPTGSGEQYF. In nucleotides, the CDR3 is TGTGCCAGCAGCCCCACAGGGTCGGGAGAGCAGTACTTC. V usage is TRBV7-3 and J usage is TRBJ2-7; possible D gene TRBD1, 6 bases. CDR1 and CDR2 (germline): SGHTA, FQGTGA. The V gene lost 5 bases and the J gene lost 7 bases, with 15 bases spanning the gap. The CDR3 loop spans 13 amino acids.

The chain joins TRBV29-1 to TRBJ2-1; the match to TRBD1 covers 9 bases. CDR3 length equals 17 residues. J lost 8 bases, V lost 6 bases, and 20 bases had no gene match. The germline V gene encodes CDR1 SQVTM and CDR2 ANQGSEA. The CDR3 nucleotides are TGCAGCGTACGGGACAGGGACCGGGCGCTAGTAACCGATGAGCAGTTCTTC. The encoded protein is CSVRDRDRALVTDEQFF.

Note on this clone: Mismatch with germline at one junction end may stem from a read error. The chain has TRBV10-3 and TRBJ1-2; possible D gene TRBD1, 5 bases. This CDR3 comprises 13 residues. Germline values: CDR1 ENHRY, CDR2 SYGVKD. Written as DNA, the CDR3 is TGTGCCATCAGTGTCCCGCAGGGCGATGGCTGCACCTTC. As protein: CAISVPQGDGCTF.

The chain joins TRBV27 to TRBJ2-7; 7 nucleotides agree with TRBD2. The CDR3 is made up of 14 amino acids. Germline-derived CDR1 and CDR2 are MNHEY and SMNVEV (reference sequence). The J segment lost 2 bases and the V segment lost 1 base, leaving 2 bases of the junction unmatched. The CDR3 region is CASSLFRGAYEQYF. CDR3 coding DNA: TGTGCCAGCAGTTTATTCCGGGGGGCCTACGAGCAGTACTTC.

About this clone itself: The same CDR3 also results from other DNA sequences found in this sample. V and J are TRBV7-9 and TRBJ2-7, with no clear D. V was cut by 2 bases and J by 1 base, with 3 bases left in between. The germline V gene has CDR1 SEHNR and CDR2 FQNEAQ (reference sequence). The CDR3 spans 12 residues. The CDR3 loop is CASSLSSYEQYF. The CDR3 DNA is TGTGCCAGCAGCTTATCTTCCTACGAGCAGTACTTC.